This TCR beta chain was sequenced during a study of post-analysis software for immune sequencing data. Across the whole study: Included courses were relapsing-remitting and secondary progressive multiple sclerosis; progressive-relapsing multiple sclerosis was also included. Notes on the study in general: Versus controls, multiple sclerosis patients showed significantly lower diversity (normalized Chao1). Batch-matched samples strongly co-clustered by F measure.

The library was made from cDNA and included unique molecular identifiers. A population of about 0.9 to 10 million T cells gave rise to roughly 490,000 cDNA molecules. Via MiXCR, TCRdb re-called the PCR reads, giving one row per CDR3 protein. There are about 460,000 distinct CDR3 sequences in the sample; roughly 45% occur only once, and 9% to 14% lies in the top ten. This clonotype appeared a few times. Its cognate antigen is unknown. The receptor was isolated from a girl aged 10-17 years with multiple sclerosis. Sequencing input: blood.

As DNA, the CDR3 is TGTGCCAGCAGTTACGGGGGGAGTTCCTACAATGAGCAGTTCTTC. This codes for CASSYGGSSYNEQFF. The V gene is TRBV6-5, the J gene TRBJ2-1, with D possibly TRBD2 on 6 matching bases. This CDR3 is built from 15 residues. V shed 2 bases and J shed 1 base, with 9 bases lying between them. Germline V gene lookup returns CDR1 MNHEY and CDR2 SVGAGI.